This T cell receptor (beta chain) was identified in a study of CXCR3-negative and CXCR3-positive naive CD8 T cells. This clonotype shows up as medium-sized by frequency. As yet, its antigen is unknown. The CDR3 loop spans 11 amino acids. In germline, CDR1 is DFQATT, CDR2 SNEGSKA (reference sequence). The authors gated naive CD8+ T cells as CD45RO-CCR7+CD27+CD95-. It was by 5' RACE with UMI labels that the TRB cDNA libraries were prepared. With the 5' RACE reads reprocessed, TCRdb shows one record per CDR3 protein and no DNA. This sample's clone table lists thousands of distinct CDR3 sequences. Study-wide results and caveats: CXCR3-positive naive cells had more hydrophobic TRB CDR3s than CXCR3-negative naive cells.

This sequence joins TRBV20-1 and TRBJ2-1. The TCR comes from a human donor in good health. Some clones in this sample may be carry-over from other donors' samples. Sequencing used naive CXCR3+ CD8+ T cells from blood. The subset was: CD45RO-CCR7+CD27+CD95- naive CD8+ T cells expressing CXCR3 (TNR3+). The CDR3 reads CSARAASSQFF.